This T cell receptor (beta chain) was sequenced during a study of human T cells and chemical hapten exposure (dated by TCRdb to the early 2020s). Regarding the study in general: For sensitization, 2% DPC in acetone was applied to a 2 cm by 2 cm area of upper inner arm skin. Throughout the roughly 25-week study period, patients were also given weekly therapeutic DPC doses on the scalp. Patch testing was done on the upper back using Finn chambers containing 0.01% DPC, and results were scored after 6 days according to International Contact Dermatitis Research Group standards. Most of the patients in the cohort were female, and the cohort covered alopecia areata with under or over 50% scalp involvement, alopecia totalis and alopecia universalis. Libraries were combined into a pool for sequencing, and differences in TCR yield between samples came mainly from small differences in library volumes within the pool. In alopecia patients, the study followed how the peripheral blood TCR repertoire changed in vivo over primary and secondary sensitization to diphenylcyclopropenone (DPC), a hapten. Patient blood was sampled pre-sensitization (week 0) and at 2, 6 and about 24 weeks after DPC sensitization. Blood for TCR sequencing was provided by twenty-nine alopecia patients at one to four time points (pre-sensitization, 2, 6 and 24 weeks). Paper-wide results and their limitations: The number of PT1 expanded TCRs positively correlated with patch test score, significant at thresholds 8, 16 and 32 but not 4. Expanded TCRs formed significantly more large CDR3 similarity clusters than pre-sensitization or healthy control sets, consistent with antigen-driven responses. Alopecia, a presumed autoimmune disease, was present in all patients, so the immune response of the patients might differ from that of healthy individuals. The number of TCRs above 1 in 1000 frequency did not change with DPC sensitization; there was no evidence of global repertoire structure alterations. Repeated subsampling changed both the strength of the expansion versus patch-test correlation and the threshold at which that correlation became significant.

Receptor amplification or capture employed RACE. The run used a NextSeq 500. During library preparation, unique molecular identifiers were attached to individual cDNA molecules so that TCRs could be counted quantitatively and reproducibly. For every blood RNA sample, sequencing covered both the TCR alpha and TCR beta chains. The study's own analysis went as follows. A median of about 87,000 TCRs per sample was observed, with a range of about 23,224 to 690,600. V, J and CDR3 annotation of the TCR reads was carried out using the Decombinator software suite. For PS versus PT1 abundance plots, all samples were subsampled to the same number of TCRs (28,000). TCRs were defined as expanded if absent before sensitization and observed at least eight times at the 2-week time point. TCRdb reran the public reads through fastp at Q25 and MiXCR, keeping productive beta chains. Each entry is one CDR3 protein sequence, shown with its most common DNA and genes. TCRdb, rather than the study authors, made the V and J calls. Counted in this sample were around 350,000 distinct CDR3 sequences; about 5.4% of them appeared once. The top ten constitute over 7% of the sample.

This clonotype came up many times. There is no known antigen for this receptor. There are no base qualities to consult, and no much larger clone falls within one base. The intended sense of this specimen's time point label: pre-sensitization, week 0. What the treatment or condition label conveys for this sample: therapeutic diphenylcyclopropenone sensitization with weekly scalp DPC. At every patch-test visit, the blood draw took place before the patch test was put on. Patients were eligible if aged 18 to 70, diagnosed with alopecia and judged suitable for DPC therapy, and pregnant patients were excluded. Total RNA was isolated from unfractionated whole blood collected in Tempus Blood RNA tubes. At the junction V is shortened by 5 bases and J by 6 bases, with 19 bases in between. CDR1 SEHNR and CDR2 FQNEAQ were looked up in the germline V gene (reference sequence). From cysteine to phenylalanine, the CDR3 is 15 amino acids long. Only the CDR3 portion is preserved as DNA: 45 bases, with reading frame beginning at the first base.

This chain is built from TRBV7-9 and TRBJ1-1, with a tentative D gene TRBD1 over 6 matching bases. The receptor comes from a woman younger than 35 with alopecia areata. Some clones in this sample may be carry-over from other donors' samples. This sample comprised whole blood, obtained in connection with sensitization to the hapten diphenylcyclopropenone (DPC). The CDR3 corresponds to CASSLHQGRLAEAFF. The DNA sequence is as follows: TGTGCCAGCAGCCTACACCAGGGGCGGCTCGCTGAAGCTTTCTTT.